The TCR beta chain under discussion was sequenced for a study of PD-1 blockade in mismatch repair-deficient tumors. The wider study: Patients had over ten mismatch repair-deficient cancer types and were previously treated and progressing.

The germline V and J ends were trimmed by 6 bases and 5 bases, with 14 bases remaining between them. The CDR3 contains 13 residues. Germline lookup yields CDR1 MNHNS and CDR2 SASEGT. Study-wide results and caveats: Tumor-resident clones, often undetectable pretreatment in blood, expanded then contracted after pembrolizumab.

All patients were mismatch repair deficient, assessed by either PCR or immunohistochemistry. TCRs were sequenced from three patients responding to pembrolizumab. Some clones are missing from TCRdb's copy, which holds only in-frame ones; the method was immunoSEQ multiplex PCR. The repertoire holds some 48,000 clones, with more than 65% as singletons. To note about this clone: The antigen remains undetermined.

V gene TRBV6-1 combines with J gene TRBJ2-7; a weak D match, TRBD1 (6 bases). This sequence originates from an adult with mismatch repair-deficient cancer. Source: peripheral blood, taken more than 19 weeks after starting pembrolizumab. As DNA, the CDR3 is TGTGCCAGCAGCTCCATACAGGGACACGAGCAGTACTTC. Translating gives CASSSIQGHEQYF.